These T cell receptor beta chains were read from a single sample in a study of T cells in Graves' hyperthyroidism and ophthalmopathy. TCRdb recomputed calls from the multiplex PCR reads with MiXCR, one row per CDR3 protein. The sample lists about 380,000 distinct CDR3 sequences; more than 14% were seen once. Material for sequencing was blood. These receptors were taken from a woman in her thirties with Graves' ophthalmopathy. Both conserved end residues are part of each CDR3. Fields, in order: V gene, J gene, clone size, CDR3 protein. Only part of the rows carry a size: once, few, many, or a class if the clone is expanded.

TRBV5-1	TRBJ1-1	few	CASSLARDTEAFF
TRBV4-1	TRBJ1-2	many	CASSQVDHYGYTF
TRBV20-1	TRBJ2-2	many	CSARDTGGVLFF
TRBV2	TRBJ2-2	many	CASKRAIGELFF
TRBV10-2	TRBJ1-1	many	CASDRPMNTEAFF
TRBV6-5	TRBJ2-5	many	CASSYFGVEGETQYF
TRBV2	TRBJ2-2	many	CASSVDGGRGGELFF
TRBV4-1	TRBJ2-1	.	CASSQPGLAVGYEQFF
TRBV6-1	TRBJ2-1	many	CASRAAGTGSPNNEQFF
TRBV2	TRBJ2-7	many	CATLNLEQYF
TRBV19	TRBJ2-5	few	CASSSVLNGRQETQYF
TRBV3-1	TRBJ1-1	many	CASSQNTGTGGAFF
TRBV5-4	TRBJ2-7	.	CASSFDATGSSYEQYF
TRBV5-5	TRBJ2-3	many	CASSLREFRVDTQYF
TRBV6-1	TRBJ2-1	.	CASGFPGGEQFF
TRBV28	TRBJ1-1	many	CASSIWEGNTEAFF
TRBV6-1	TRBJ2-3	few	CASSRTVTPDTQYF
TRBV27	TRBJ2-3	many	CASSRTRGSDTQYF
TRBV30	TRBJ1-6	many	CACGPGQGASPLHF
TRBV6-4	TRBJ2-6	few	CASSDGGSGANVLTF
TRBV19	TRBJ2-2	.	CASSPVGGPGELFF
TRBV13	TRBJ2-6	many	CASSLARGRSGANVLTF